Below, 4 T cell receptor beta chains from the same sample are listed, as sequenced in a study of radiation and T cells in renal cell carcinoma. Time point specified: blood 2 weeks post-SBRT. The treatment is: 15 Gy SBRT to primary tumor, nephrectomy 4 weeks later. Measured with immunoSEQ multiplex PCR; TCRdb has only the in-frame clones, and not every one. The sample has roughly 130,000 clones; roughly four fifths are singletons. Source: blood, taken from a patient whose treatment included radiotherapy and nephrectomy. The receptors were gathered from a woman in her fifties or sixties with renal cell carcinoma.

This clone has only one observation. The chain recombines TRBV4-2 with TRBJ1-1; D ambiguous. From germline, CDR1 is LGHNA and CDR2 YNFKEQ. The V end lost 2 bases, the J end lost 5 bases, and 15 bases lay between the germline ends. The CDR3 totals 15 residues. CDR3 DNA sequence: TGTGCCAGCAGCCAACCCGGAGTCGCAATTACTGAAGCTTTCTTT. Protein sequence: CASSQPGVAITEAFF.

The V gene is TRBV28, the J gene TRBJ2-7; D gene uncertain. Germline values: CDR1 MDHEN, CDR2 SYDVKM. The CDR3 runs 12 residues. Trimming took off 7 bases at V and 3 bases at J, with 10 bases between the two ends. The CDR3 DNA follows: TGTGCCAGCACCCTTGACAACTACGAGCAGTACTTC. Translating it yields CASTLDNYEQYF.

Written as DNA, the CDR3 is TGTGCCAGCAGCTTAACCCCTGGCTTTAATGAAAAACTGTTTTTT. Its protein is CASSLTPGFNEKLFF. V is TRBV7-9 and J is TRBJ1-4, with D hard to call. Germline lookup yields CDR1 SEHNR and CDR2 FQNEAQ (reference sequence). The length of the CDR3 is 15 residues. Between the trimmed V and J ends, which lost 2 bases and 4 bases, there was a span of 11 bases.

The chain uses TRBV5-6 and TRBJ1-1; D is perhaps TRBD1 (5 bases). This CDR3 has 15 amino acids. Between the trimmed V and J ends, which lost 1 base and 4 bases, there was a span of 14 bases. CDR1 is SGHDT, CDR2 YYEEEE, per germline. The CDR3 spells CASSLFWGGGTEAFF. In DNA form, the CDR3 reads TGTGCCAGCAGCTTGTTCTGGGGCGGCGGCACTGAAGCTTTCTTT.